These 7 T cell receptor beta chains originate from one sample sequenced in a study of cytomegalovirus exposure and HLA in healthy donors. PCR primers comprised 60 Vbeta and 13 Jbeta primers. Produced via immunoSEQ multiplex PCR; TCRdb's table is partial and in-frame only. Found here are just over 150,000 clones, about 88% of them singletons; the top ten hold roughly 2%. The sample taken for sequencing was PBMCs. Receptors were obtained from a woman aged 18-29 years in good health and CMV-seronegative.

A remark on this clone: This is likely a read error, given that the CDR3 carries no conserved phenylalanine or tryptophan at its end. It is unclear where the CDR3 begins or ends on the DNA, so no DNA is shown, and the CDR3 is as TCRdb lists it. The rearrangement joins TRBV6-6 to TRBJ1-2; the table's D call TRBD1 went unverified against the DNA. Ends included, the CDR3 has 16 residues. Germline V lookup: CDR1 MNHNY, CDR2 SVGAGI (reference sequence). The CDR3 protein is CASSAPGQGTISSIGS.

This rearrangement joins TRBV6-1 to TRBJ2-7; a weak D match, TRBD1 (6 bases). The CDR3 extends over 13 amino acids. The germline V and J ends were trimmed by 10 bases and 3 bases, with 16 bases remaining between them. Per the germline V gene, CDR1 is MNHNS and CDR2 is SASEGT. The CDR3 sequence: CAIRQAAGYEQYF. CDR3 nucleotides: TGTGCCATAAGACAGGCGGCGGGCTACGAGCAGTACTTC.

J is TRBJ2-7 and V is TRBV30; D is unresolved. Germline V CDR1 and CDR2: GTSNPN, SVGIG (reference sequence). Trimming took 3 bases from V and 2 from J, leaving 5 bases between them. The CDR3 sequence is 11 residues long. CDR3 residues: CAWRVAYEQYF. The CDR3 DNA reads TGTGCCTGGAGGGTAGCCTACGAGCAGTACTTC.

This chain connects TRBV19 to TRBJ1-5; the D gene is possibly TRBD1 (6 bases). This CDR3 spans 17 amino acids. Germline V gene lookup returns CDR1 LNHDA and CDR2 SQIVND (reference sequence). Trimming left V 3 bases short and J 2 bases short, with 17 bases between. CDR3 in DNA: TGTGCCAGTAGTATGCCCCAACAGGGATCAGGCAATCAGCCCCAGCATTTT. Its translation: CASSMPQQGSGNQPQHF.

This clone has just a few counts. This chain connects TRBV6-6 to TRBJ1-2, with 7 bases fitting TRBD1. With 3 bases clipped from V and 5 bases from J, the junction kept 12 bases outside the gene matches. CDR1 and CDR2 (germline): MNHNY, SVGAGI (reference sequence). CDR3 size: 16 residues. In DNA form, the CDR3 reads TGTGCCAGCAGTTATTCCCGACAGGGATGGTCGTATGGCTACACCTTC. Its protein product is CASSYSRQGWSYGYTF.

V and J are TRBV19 and TRBJ2-3, with a possible D match to TRBD2 (7 bases). The V gene's germline CDR1 is LNHDA and CDR2 SQIVND (reference sequence). This CDR3 contains 16 residues. V was shortened by 10 bases and J by 2 bases, with 22 bases between the two germline ends. Here the CDR3 reads CATSSRGGADTDTQYF. The CDR3 nucleotides are TGTGCCACCTCCTCCCGAGGGGGGGCTGACACAGATACGCAGTATTTT.

This chain links TRBV27 with TRBJ2-3, with 10 bases identical to TRBD2. J lost 2 bases, V lost 6 bases, and 11 bases had no gene match. Germline CDR1 reads MNHEY; CDR2 reads SMNVEV (reference sequence). The CDR3 is made up of 17 amino acids. The CDR3 DNA follows: TGTGCCAGCAGCCCCGGGCAGCGGGGGGGGGCCACAGATACGCAGTATTTT. Its translation: CASSPGQRGGATDTQYF.